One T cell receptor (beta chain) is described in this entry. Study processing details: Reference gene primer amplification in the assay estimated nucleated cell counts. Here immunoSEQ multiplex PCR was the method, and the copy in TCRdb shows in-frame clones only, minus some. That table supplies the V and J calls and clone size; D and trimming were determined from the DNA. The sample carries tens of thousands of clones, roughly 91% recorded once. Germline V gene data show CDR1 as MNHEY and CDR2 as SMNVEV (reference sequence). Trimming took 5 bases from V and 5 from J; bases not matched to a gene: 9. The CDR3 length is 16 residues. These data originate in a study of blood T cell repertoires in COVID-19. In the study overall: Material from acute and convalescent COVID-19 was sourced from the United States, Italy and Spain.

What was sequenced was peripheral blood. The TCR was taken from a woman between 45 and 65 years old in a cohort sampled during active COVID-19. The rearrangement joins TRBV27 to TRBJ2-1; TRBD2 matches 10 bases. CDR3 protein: CASSKASGRAHNEQFF. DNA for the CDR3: TGTGCCAGCAGTAAGGCGAGCGGGAGGGCCCACAATGAGCAGTTCTTC.